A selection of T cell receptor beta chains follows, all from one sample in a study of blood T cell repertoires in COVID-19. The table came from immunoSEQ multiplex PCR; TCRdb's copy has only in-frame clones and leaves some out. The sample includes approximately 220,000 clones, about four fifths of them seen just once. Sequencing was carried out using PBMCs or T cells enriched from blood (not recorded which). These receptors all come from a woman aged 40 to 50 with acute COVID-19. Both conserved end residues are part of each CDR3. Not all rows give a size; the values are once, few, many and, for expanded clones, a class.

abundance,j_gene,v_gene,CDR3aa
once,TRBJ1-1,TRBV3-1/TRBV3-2,CASSQDGTGGTEAFF
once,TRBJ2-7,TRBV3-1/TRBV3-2,CASSQDSDRVEDEQYF
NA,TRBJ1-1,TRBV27,CASSRGANTEAFF
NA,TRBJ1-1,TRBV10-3,CAISESVITGTEAFF
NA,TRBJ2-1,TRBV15,CATSRAWGPTSYNEQFF
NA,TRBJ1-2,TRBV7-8,CASSLGGGSEATF
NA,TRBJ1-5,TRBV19,CASAKTGDNYQPQHF
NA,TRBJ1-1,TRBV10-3,CAISPQGVNTEAFF
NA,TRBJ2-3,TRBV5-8,CASSLSGAAPTDTQYF
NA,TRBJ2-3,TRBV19,CASSIPQATDTQYF
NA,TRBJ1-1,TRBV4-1,CASSPSDLGRAFF
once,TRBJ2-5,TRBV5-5,CASSSLAGGQETQYF